The present T cell receptor (beta chain) was sequenced within a study of cytomegalovirus exposure and HLA in healthy donors. Donors were nominally healthy when sampled, though unrecorded immune exposures were likely. The PCR made use of 60 Vbeta and 13 Jbeta primers. Repertoires were generated with immunoSEQ multiplex PCR, while TCRdb's copy carries only in-frame clones and drops some. The ten most abundant clones cover roughly 0.9% of a sample with around 75,000 clones. This CDR3 comprises 16 residues. Germline lookup yields CDR1 GTSNPN and CDR2 SVGIG (reference sequence). Deletions cut 0 bases from V and 2 bases from J, with 14 bases between.

The sequence was collected from a boy aged 10-17 years in good health and CMV-seronegative. The chain carries TRBV30 and TRBJ1-5; D ambiguous. The sequencing sample was made of PBMCs. CDR3 in DNA: TGTGCCTGGAGTGTACCACGGGATTTGGGCAATCAGCCCCAGCATTTT. Translating it yields CAWSVPRDLGNQPQHF.